The present T cell receptor beta chain was sequenced within a study of beta chain features in type 1 diabetes. The CDR3 is 15 residues long. CDR1 is SGHTA and CDR2 is FQGNSA in the germline V gene. Deletions cut 2 bases from V and 4 bases from J, with 12 bases between. Every isolated RNA sample was fully reverse transcribed, so sequencing captured expressed TCRB transcripts. Repertoires were generated with immunoSEQ multiplex PCR, while TCRdb's copy carries only in-frame clones and drops some. The sample holds a few hundred thousand clones, roughly 12% seen once. Only one heparinised blood draw was taken per donor, and its volume averaged around 100 mL. CD4+ naive, central memory, regulatory and stem cell-like memory cells were sorted via CD45RO/CCR7/CD25/CD127/CD95/CD27. General study results and limits: Reduced insertions and increased deletions marked VDJ junctions in type 1 diabetes patients. Moderate yet significant TCRB CDR3 shortening was seen in Type 1 diabetes patients in all four CD4+ subsets.

Comments on this clone: Its antigen is still unknown.

The material sequenced was naive CD4+ T cells from blood. This sequence joins TRBV7-2 and TRBJ1-5; tentative D call: TRBD1 (6 bases). This TCR was recovered from a woman between 18 and 29 years old with type 1 diabetes. CDR3 nucleotides: TGTGCCAGCAGCTTACGGCCAGGGGATAATCAGCCCCAGCATTTT. This codes for CASSLRPGDNQPQHF.